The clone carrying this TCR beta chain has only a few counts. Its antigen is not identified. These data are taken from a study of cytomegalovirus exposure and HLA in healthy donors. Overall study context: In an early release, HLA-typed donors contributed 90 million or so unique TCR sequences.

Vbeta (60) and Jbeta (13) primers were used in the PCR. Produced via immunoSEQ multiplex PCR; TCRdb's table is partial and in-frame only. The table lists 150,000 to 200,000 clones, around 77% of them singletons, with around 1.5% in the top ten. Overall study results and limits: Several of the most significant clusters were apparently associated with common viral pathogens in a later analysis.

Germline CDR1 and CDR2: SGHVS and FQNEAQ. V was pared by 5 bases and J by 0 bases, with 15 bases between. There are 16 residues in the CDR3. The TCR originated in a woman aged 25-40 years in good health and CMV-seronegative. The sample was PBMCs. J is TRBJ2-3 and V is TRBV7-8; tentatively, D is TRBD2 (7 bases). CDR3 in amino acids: CASSPLGGASTDTQYF. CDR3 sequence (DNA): TGTGCCAGCAGCCCCCTGGGGGGGGCTAGCACAGATACGCAGTATTTT.